The 30 T cell receptor beta chains below were found in one sample sequenced in a study of T-cell reconstitution after alpha-beta-depleted transplantation in children. TCRbeta library construction was performed incorporating unique molecular identifiers. A single record per CDR3 protein comes from TCRdb applying MiXCR to the PCR reads. The table records 100,000 or so distinct CDR3 sequences, roughly an eighth of them present only once. The sequencing used PBMCs from the stem cell graft donor, collected from the stem cell graft. Source of these receptors: a human donor who donated a stem cell graft to a child with inherited bone marrow failure.

Many counts were recorded for this clonotype. The chain couples TRBV6-1 to TRBJ2-1; D is uncertain. The germline gives CDR1 MNHNS, CDR2 SASEGT. This CDR3 comprises 17 residues. Trimming removed 2 bases at V and 0 bases at J, with 14 bases between. The chain's CDR3 is CASSEFSQSISYNEQFF. Written as DNA, the CDR3 is TGTGCCAGCAGTGAATTCTCCCAGAGCATCTCCTACAATGAGCAGTTCTTC.

The table lists this clonotype with many counts. This chain connects TRBV5-1 to TRBJ2-5, with D unclear. CDR3 length equals 14 residues. V lost 0 bases and J 3 bases, leaving 9 bases between the germline ends. Germline values: CDR1 SGHRS, CDR2 YFSETQ. The CDR3 reads CASSLDGVEETQYF. CDR3 nucleotide sequence: TGCGCCAGCAGCTTGGATGGGGTGGAAGAGACCCAGTACTTC.

This clonotype was detected ten times or more. V gene TRBV20-1 combines with J gene TRBJ1-2, with 7 bases lining up with TRBD1. Germline V lookup: CDR1 DFQATT, CDR2 SNEGSKA (reference sequence). The CDR3 is 15 amino acids. V was clipped by 6 bases and J by 0 bases; unmatched bases: 10. CDR3 region: CSADVRDSSNYGYTF. CDR3 DNA sequence: TGCAGTGCGGACGTACGGGACAGCTCTAACTATGGCTACACCTTC.

This clonotype was counted at least ten times. This chain connects TRBV20-1 to TRBJ2-3; maybe TRBD2 (6 bases). Germline CDR1 is DFQATT and CDR2 is SNEGSKA (reference sequence). The CDR3 is made up of 18 amino acids. V was clipped by 3 bases and J by 3 bases, with 25 bases between them. This CDR3 reads CSASRPSPGHRGTDTQYF. In nucleotides, the CDR3 is TGCAGTGCTAGCAGACCCAGCCCAGGTCACCGGGGGACAGATACGCAGTATTTT.

This clonotype has a count of ten or more. This rearrangement joins TRBV6-1 to TRBJ2-1, with 10 nucleotides matching TRBD2. V dropped 8 bases and J dropped 5; count of bases not matched to a gene: 6. Germline lookup yields CDR1 MNHNS and CDR2 SASEGT. This CDR3 spans 14 amino acids. CDR3 coding DNA: TGTGCCAGCGGGAGGACTAGCGGTCACAATGAGCAGTTCTTC. Translating gives CASGRTSGHNEQFF.

At least ten counts were recorded for this clonotype. The chain employs TRBV5-1 and TRBJ2-7; 9 nucleotides align to TRBD1. The CDR3 covers 15 residues. Per the germline V gene, CDR1 is SGHRS and CDR2 is YFSETQ. V was pared by 3 bases and J by 2 bases, with 6 bases of the junction left unmatched. This chain's CDR3 is CASSWLGTGTYEQYF. Written as DNA, the CDR3 is TGCGCCAGCAGCTGGCTTGGGACAGGGACCTACGAGCAGTACTTC.

J is TRBJ1-4 and V is TRBV5-5; TRBD1 matches at 10 bases. CDR1 is SGHKS, CDR2 YYEKEE, per germline (reference sequence). Trimming at V came to 4 bases and at J to 8 bases, leaving 8 bases not matched to a gene. The CDR3 is 15 residues long. The CDR3 here is CASSPTGGIVEKLFF. The CDR3 bases are TGTGCCAGCAGCCCGACAGGGGGCATAGTAGAAAAACTGTTTTTT.

This clonotype occurred many times. The chain is built from TRBV7-9 and TRBJ2-7; either TRBD1 or TRBD2 may supply D (5 bases each). The germline gives CDR1 SEHNR, CDR2 FQNEAQ (reference sequence). The CDR3 consists of 14 residues. Trimming stripped 2 bases from V and 5 bases from J, with 13 bases between. The CDR3 nucleotides read TGTGCCAGCAGCTTACGGCTGGGGGACCACGAGCAGTACTTC. Its protein is CASSLRLGDHEQYF.

At least ten counts were recorded for this clonotype. V usage is TRBV4-2 and J usage is TRBJ2-7, with 11 positions matching TRBD1. Per the germline V gene, CDR1 is LGHNA and CDR2 is YNFKEQ. The CDR3 consists of 15 residues. V gave up 5 bases and J gave up 3 bases; unmatched junction bases: 6. CDR3 nucleotide sequence: TGTGCCAGCAGCATAGCCGGGACAGGGGGCTACGAGCAGTACTTC. Translating it yields CASSIAGTGGYEQYF.

This clonotype appeared many times. The chain recombines TRBV28 with TRBJ1-2; a possible D gene is TRBD1 (5 bases). The V gene's germline CDR1 is MDHEN and CDR2 SYDVKM. Trimming took off 6 bases at V and 9 bases at J, with 14 bases between the two ends. This CDR3 is built from 12 residues. CDR3 nucleotides: TGTGCCAGCAGCCCACGACAGTGGAGCTACACCTTC. Its translation is CASSPRQWSYTF.

There are many counts of this clonotype. The rearrangement uses TRBV5-1 and TRBJ2-3; perhaps TRBD2 as D (7 bases). Germline V lookup: CDR1 SGHRS, CDR2 YFSETQ. The CDR3 has 15 amino acids. With 5 bases removed from V and 0 bases from J, the gap between germline ends came to 13 bases. This chain's CDR3 is CASREGGASTDTQYF. DNA for the CDR3: TGCGCCAGCAGGGAAGGGGGGGCAAGCACAGATACGCAGTATTTT.

There are many counts of this clonotype. In DNA, the CDR3 is TGCGCCAGCAGTTCCGGGTTTAAAAACGAGCAGTACTTC. Its translation: CASSSGFKNEQYF. The chain has TRBV5-1 and TRBJ2-7, with D unresolved. The CDR3 runs 13 residues. Trimming stripped 5 bases from V and 5 bases from J, with 14 bases between. Germline values: CDR1 SGHRS, CDR2 YFSETQ. Based on the CDR3 plus reference TRBV5-1 and TRBJ2-7, the full variable domain is KAGVTQTPRYLIKTRGQQVTLSCSPISGHRSVSWYQQTPGQGLQFLFEYFSETQRNKGNFPGRFSGRQFSNSRSEMNVSTLELGDSALYLCASSSGFKNEQYFGPGTRLTVT.

This clonotype was seen many times. The chain links TRBV20-1 to TRBJ2-7, with D possibly matching TRBD2 (5 bases). Trimming took off 0 bases at V and 2 bases at J, with 8 bases between the two ends. There are 13 residues in the CDR3. The germline CDR1 and CDR2 sequences are DFQATT and SNEGSKA (reference sequence). This CDR3 reads CSARDSTTYEQYF. CDR3 in DNA: TGCAGTGCTAGAGATTCGACTACCTACGAGCAGTACTTC.

The rearrangement uses TRBV19 and TRBJ1-5; weak D call: TRBD1 (5 bases). This CDR3 contains 13 residues. The germline V gene encodes CDR1 LNHDA and CDR2 SQIVND (reference sequence). Deletions cut 6 bases from V and 9 bases from J, with 15 bases between. This chain's CDR3 is CASSQNRQGPQHF. In nucleotides, the CDR3 is TGTGCCAGTAGCCAAAACCGCCAGGGGCCCCAGCATTTT.

This clonotype was observed at least ten times. J is TRBJ2-1 and V is TRBV7-2, with D maybe TRBD2 (6 bases). With 6 bases removed from V and 8 bases from J, the gap between germline ends came to 14 bases. Germline V gene data show CDR1 as SGHTA and CDR2 as FQGNSA. This CDR3 has 13 residues. The CDR3 here is CASSWDSRDEQFF. The CDR3 bases are TGTGCCAGCAGTTGGGACTCCAGGGATGAGCAGTTCTTC.

This clonotype was found many times. This sequence joins TRBV5-4 and TRBJ2-1, with 7 nucleotides matching TRBD2. CDR1 is SGHNT and CDR2 is YYREEE in the germline V gene (reference sequence). This CDR3 has 14 residues. V was clipped by 2 bases and J by 5 bases; unmatched bases: 4. In nucleotides, the CDR3 is TGTGCCAGCAGCTTAGGACTAGGGGACAATGAGCAGTTCTTC. It encodes CASSLGLGDNEQFF.

This clonotype showed up just once. The chain joins TRBV6-2 or TRBV6-3 to TRBJ2-7; the D is unclear. The CDR3 runs 16 residues. The ends were cut back, 6 bases at V and 5 bases at J, with 23 bases in the middle. Germline V lookup: CDR1 MNHEY, CDR2 SVGEGT. The CDR3 bases are TGTGCCAGCAGCCCATATCCGTGGACGCCTGCAAACGAGCAGTACTTC. Protein: CASSPYPWTPANEQYF.

In the case of this clonotype: This may be a read error, as it is one base from a much larger clone. The chain employs TRBV29-1 and TRBJ2-7; the match to TRBD1 covers 9 bases. The CDR3 sequence is 14 residues long. Looked up from germline, CDR1 is SQVTM and CDR2 is ANQGSEA. The CDR3 region has the DNA TGCAACGTTGGGTTGGTGGACAGGGGATGGGAGCAGTACTTC. Protein sequence: CNVGLVDRGWEQYF.

This clonotype appeared many times. The V and J genes are TRBV30 and TRBJ2-7; D ambiguous. Germline CDR1 is GTSNPN and CDR2 is SVGIG (reference sequence). The CDR3 loop spans 13 amino acids. V was clipped by 1 base and J by 6 bases, with 13 bases between them. DNA for the CDR3: TGTGCCTGGAGTGCTGGGCTAATAGGCGAGCAGTACTTC. It is translated as CAWSAGLIGEQYF.

About this clonotype: A much larger clone differs by one base, so this may be a read error. The CDR3 is CASRTGFGSYEQYF. The CDR3 nucleotides are TGCGCCAGCAGGACTGGCTTCGGCTCCTACGAGCAGTACTTC. The chain has TRBV5-1 and TRBJ2-7; no firm D call. The CDR3 is made up of 14 amino acids. Germline loops: CDR1 SGHRS, CDR2 YFSETQ. V was trimmed by 5 bases and J by 0 bases, leaving 12 bases between them. The variable domain in full, with the rest retrieved from reference TRBV5-1 and TRBJ2-7, is KAGVTQTPRYLIKTRGQQVTLSCSPISGHRSVSWYQQTPGQGLQFLFEYFSETQRNKGNFPGRFSGRQFSNSRSEMNVSTLELGDSALYLCASRTGFGSYEQYFGPGTRLTVT.

This clonotype was detected ten times or more. With a much larger clone just one base away, this may be a read error. The chain couples TRBV7-6 to TRBJ1-1, with D perhaps matching TRBD1 (5 bases). V was cut by 6 bases and J by 0 bases, with 11 bases left in between. Germline V gene lookup returns CDR1 SGHVS and CDR2 FNYEAQ. The CDR3 runs 14 residues. In nucleotides, the CDR3 is TGTGCCAGCAGGGGGGGATGCCTGAACACTGAAGCTTTCTTT. This gives the protein CASRGGCLNTEAFF. Combining the CDR3 with reference TRBV7-6 and TRBJ1-1 gives the whole variable domain GAGVSQSPRYKVTKRGQDVALRCDPISGHVSLYWYRQALGQGPEFLTYFNYEAQQDKSGLPNDRFSAERPEGSISTLTIQRTEQRDSAMYRCASRGGCLNTEAFFGQGTRLTVV.

The chain couples TRBV10-3 to TRBJ2-3; 7 bases fit TRBD2. Losses at the gene ends were 6 bases for V and 4 bases for J; bases not matched to a gene: 7. Germline V gives CDR1 ENHRY, CDR2 SYGVKD. The CDR3 is made up of 14 amino acids. The CDR3 DNA is TGTGCCATCAGCTCGAGCGGGGTGGCAGATACGCAGTATTTT. Protein: CAISSSGVADTQYF.

This clonotype has at least ten counts. This chain uses TRBV5-1 with TRBJ2-1; TRBD2 aligns across 11 bases. Germline loops: CDR1 SGHRS, CDR2 YFSETQ. The CDR3 totals 13 residues. The V gene end was trimmed by 7 bases and the J gene end by 8 bases; junction bases not matched to a gene: 5. CDR3 region: CASGSGGAHEQFF. The CDR3 bases are TGCGCCAGCGGTAGCGGGGGGGCCCATGAGCAGTTCTTC.

The DNA for the CDR3 is TGTGCCAGCAGTTCAACCTACGAGCAGTACTTC. Encoded protein: CASSSTYEQYF. V and J are TRBV28 and TRBJ2-7; D gene uncertain. Germline V lookup: CDR1 MDHEN, CDR2 SYDVKM. V was cut by 4 bases and J by 2 bases, with 3 bases left in between. This CDR3 spans 11 amino acids.

This clonotype was seen ten or more times. The CDR3 carries no conserved terminal phenylalanine or tryptophan, so it likely arises from a read error. The V call is TRBV29-1, the J call TRBJ2-1; TRBD2 agrees at 9 bases. CDR1 is SQVTM and CDR2 is ANQGSEA in the germline V gene. V lost 0 bases to trimming and J lost 4 bases; unmatched junction nucleotides: 4. The CDR3 is 15 residues long. In nucleotides, the CDR3 is TGCAGCGTTGAAGATCCTAGCGGGACGTACAATGAGCAGTTCTTG. This sequence encodes CSVEDPSGTYNEQFL.

This clonotype was detected many times. J is TRBJ1-5 and V is TRBV5-6, with D perhaps matching TRBD1 (5 bases). The V and J ends lost 4 bases and 9 bases respectively, with 17 bases between them. The germline V gene encodes CDR1 SGHDT and CDR2 YYEEEE. There are 14 residues in the CDR3. CDR3 DNA: TGTGCCAGCAGCGGGGACGGGCCCCAGGTGCCCCAGCATTTT. Protein product: CASSGDGPQVPQHF.

This clonotype was counted ten times or more. The V call is TRBV12-3 or TRBV12-4, the J call TRBJ2-3; the D is unclear. Trimming removed 5 bases at V and 0 bases at J, with 15 bases between. The CDR3 has 16 amino acids. DNA for the CDR3: TGTGCCAGCAGTGATTTTTCCGGACCCAGCACAGATACGCAGTATTTT. Residues: CASSDFSGPSTDTQYF.

This clonotype has a count of ten or more. The V call is TRBV7-2, the J call TRBJ1-2; D remains unclear. The germline CDR1 and CDR2 sequences are SGHTA and FQGNSA. Trimming stripped 3 bases from V and 8 bases from J, with 13 bases between. There are 13 residues in the CDR3. The CDR3 DNA follows: TGTGCCAGCAGCTTTCAAGGAATCACGGGCTACACCTTC. Translated, it gives CASSFQGITGYTF.

This clonotype was detected many times. The J gene is TRBJ1-5, the V gene TRBV7-9; D gene uncertain. The CDR3 contains 12 residues. The V gene lost 3 bases and the J gene lost 7 bases, with 7 bases spanning the gap. Germline CDR1 reads SEHNR; CDR2 reads FQNEAQ (reference sequence). The CDR3 reads CASSFGLQPQHF. The DNA for the CDR3 is TGTGCCAGCAGCTTCGGACTGCAGCCCCAGCATTTT.

This clonotype was counted ten times or more. V gene TRBV6-5 combines with J gene TRBJ1-2, with TRBD1 as a possible D gene (6 bases). Trimming removed 2 bases at V and 2 bases at J, with 12 bases between. Germline assignment: CDR1 MNHEY and CDR2 SVGAGI. The CDR3 loop spans 15 amino acids. The CDR3 DNA sequence: TGTGCCAGCAGTTACGAAGGGGGTGGGAACTATGGCTACACCTTC. Translating it yields CASSYEGGGNYGYTF.